This passage covers 17 T cell receptor beta chains from one sample sequenced in a study of blood T cell repertoires in COVID-19. Assay: immunoSEQ multiplex PCR; the TCRdb copy retains only in-frame clones and omits some. Here the sample spans nearly 400,000 clones, over 85% being singletons. Sequencing input: PBMCs or T cells enriched from blood (not recorded which). The receptors here all came from a woman aged 30 to 39 who had recovered from COVID-19.

In its sample, this clone was seen once. V is TRBV28 and J is TRBJ2-5, with 9 bases identical to TRBD1. From germline, CDR1 is MDHEN and CDR2 SYDVKM. Losses at the gene ends were 4 bases for V and 1 base for J; bases not matched to a gene: 4. The CDR3 totals 15 residues. The CDR3 here is CASSSRQGVQETQYF. CDR3 coding DNA: TGTGCCAGCAGTTCCCGACAGGGGGTCCAAGAGACCCAGTACTTC.

This chain uses TRBV12-3 or TRBV12-4 with TRBJ1-5; unclear D gene. V gave up 8 bases and J gave up 5 bases, with 13 bases separating them. The CDR3 has 13 amino acids. CDR3 amino acids: CASAPTRYQPQHF. CDR3 nucleotides: TGTGCCAGCGCGCCTACTAGATATCAGCCCCAGCATTTT.

The chain carries TRBV27 and TRBJ1-5; D might be TRBD1 (6 bases). This CDR3 has 13 residues. Germline lookup yields CDR1 MNHEY and CDR2 SMNVEV (reference sequence). Trimming took off 7 bases at V and 5 bases at J, with 12 bases between the two ends. The CDR3 is CASKQGQDQPQHF. The CDR3 region has the DNA TGTGCCAGCAAGCAGGGACAAGATCAGCCCCAGCATTTT.

The chain is built from TRBV7-2 and TRBJ1-6; maybe TRBD1 (5 bases). The CDR3 loop spans 15 amino acids. The V end lost 5 bases, the J end lost 5 bases, and 13 bases lay between the germline ends. CDR1 and CDR2 (germline): SGHTA, FQGNSA. Here the CDR3 DNA reads TGTGCCAGCAGCCCGTCAGGGTCCCATAATTCACCCCTCCACTTT. Its protein is CASSPSGSHNSPLHF.

The V and J genes are TRBV29-1 and TRBJ1-2; 7 bases line up with TRBD1. The V gene's germline CDR1 is SQVTM and CDR2 ANQGSEA. The junction had 7 bases not matched to a gene; V was cut back by 5 bases and J by 10 bases. There are 11 residues in the CDR3. The CDR3 is CSVRQGADYTF. For the CDR3, the DNA is TGCAGCGTTCGACAGGGTGCCGACTACACCTTC.

V gene TRBV11-2 combines with J gene TRBJ2-7; 7 nucleotides agree with TRBD2. V dropped 3 bases and J dropped 2; count of bases not matched to a gene: 4. Per germline, CDR1 SGHAT and CDR2 FQNNGV. The CDR3 has 14 residues. The DNA for the CDR3 is TGTGCCAGCAGCTTGGCGGGGGTGGCCTACGAGCAGTACTTC. Its protein product is CASSLAGVAYEQYF.

V usage is TRBV28 and J usage is TRBJ1-1, with unresolved D. CDR1 and CDR2 (germline): MDHEN, SYDVKM. Trimming cost V 7 bases and J 0 bases, with 9 bases left between them. The CDR3 is 13 amino acids. CDR3 residues: CASTGVLNTEAFF. In nucleotides, the CDR3 is TGTGCCAGCACCGGGGTGCTGAACACTGAAGCTTTCTTT.

CDR3 sequence reads: CASSLRPGGLYEQYF. CDR3 in DNA: TGTGCCAGCAGCTTGAGGCCAGGGGGCTTATACGAGCAGTACTTC. This chain links TRBV5-5 with TRBJ2-7; 8 bases map to TRBD1. Germline values: CDR1 SGHKS, CDR2 YYEKEE (reference sequence). There are 15 residues in the CDR3. V was clipped by 1 base and J by 4 bases; unmatched bases: 7. Drawing the rest from reference TRBV5-5 and TRBJ2-7, the complete variable domain is DAGVTQSPTHLIKTRGQQVTLRCSPISGHKSVSWYQQVLGQGPQFIFQYYEKEERGRGNFPDRFSARQFPNYSSELNVNALLLGDSALYLCASSLRPGGLYEQYFGPGTRLTVT.

The V gene is TRBV9, the J gene TRBJ1-1; 11 bases are a match to TRBD1. The CDR3 has 18 residues. J gave up 0 bases and V 0 bases, and 7 bases lay outside the gene matches. In germline, CDR1 is SGDLS, CDR2 YYNGEE. The CDR3 region has the DNA TGTGCCAGCAGCGTAGTCCCCGGACAGGGGGCCCTGAACACTGAAGCTTTCTTT. It specifies CASSVVPGQGALNTEAFF.

The chain carries TRBV30 and TRBJ2-2, with 7 bases aligning to TRBD1. Germline CDR1 GTSNPN, CDR2 SVGIG (reference sequence). J gave up 3 bases and V 4 bases, and 8 bases lay outside the gene matches. The CDR3 extends over 15 amino acids. CDR3 DNA sequence: TGTGCCTGGAAATCGTGGGACAGCTACACCGGGGAGCTGTTTTTT. Its translation is CAWKSWDSYTGELFF.

The chain combines TRBV7-3 with TRBJ1-1; the match to TRBD1 covers 9 bases. Germline V gene lookup returns CDR1 SGHTA and CDR2 FQGTGA. The CDR3 sequence is 16 residues long. V lost 2 bases, J lost 4 bases, and 8 bases stayed unmatched. The CDR3 DNA sequence: TGTGCCAGCAGCTTATTACAGGGGGCGGGAGTCACTGAAGCTTTCTTT. This sequence encodes CASSLLQGAGVTEAFF.

The chain carries TRBV7-9 and TRBJ1-3; D is unresolved. Germline V gives CDR1 SEHNR, CDR2 FQNEAQ (reference sequence). Trimming removed 4 bases at V and 6 bases at J, with 4 bases between. The CDR3 is made up of 11 amino acids. This CDR3 reads CASSSLNTIYF. CDR3 DNA sequence: TGTGCCAGCAGCTCATTAAACACCATATATTTT.

The chain couples TRBV19 to TRBJ2-1; TRBD2 aligns across 7 bases. The trim removed 2 bases at V and 12 bases at J, leaving 7 bases unmatched. The CDR3 is made up of 13 amino acids. CDR1 and CDR2 (germline): LNHDA, SQIVND (reference sequence). The CDR3 loop is CASSIPPRGGQFF. In DNA, the CDR3 is TGTGCCAGTAGTATACCCCCCCGCGGGGGGCAGTTCTTC.

The chain links TRBV4-1 to TRBJ1-4; 11 nucleotides match TRBD1. Germline lookup yields CDR1 MGHRA and CDR2 YSYEKL. The junction had 11 bases not matched to a gene; V was cut back by 3 bases and J by 5 bases. The CDR3 totals 18 residues. CDR3 DNA: TGCGCCAGCAGCCATCCTAAGGGGGGACAGGGGGTCAATGAAAAACTGTTTTTT. This translates into CASSHPKGGQGVNEKLFF.

V is TRBV5-4 and J is TRBJ2-1; TRBD2 matches at 14 bases. This CDR3 comprises 14 residues. Germline V gene sequence: CDR1 SGHNT, CDR2 YYREEE (reference sequence). Trimming cost V 5 bases and J 8 bases; bases outside gene matches: 3. The CDR3 DNA follows: TGTGCCAGCAGTGGGACTAGCGGGAGTGATGAGCAGTTCTTC. Amino acid sequence: CASSGTSGSDEQFF.

The genes are TRBV12-5 and TRBJ2-7; 11 bases line up with TRBD2. Unmatched junction bases numbered 7, after V lost 1 base and J lost 2 bases. CDR3 length equals 17 residues. Germline V gives CDR1 LGHNT, CDR2 FRNRAP. The CDR3 here is CASGLATSGKVAYEQYF. As DNA, the CDR3 is TGTGCTAGTGGTTTGGCGACTAGCGGGAAGGTAGCCTACGAGCAGTACTTC.

The chain recombines TRBV10-3 with TRBJ2-2; TRBD2 agrees at 11 bases. There are 16 residues in the CDR3. With V trimmed by 4 bases and J by 5 bases, 6 bases remained unmatched. The germline CDR1 and CDR2 sequences are ENHRY and SYGVKD. CDR3 amino acids: CAISVGTSGKTGELFF. The CDR3 coding sequence is TGTGCCATCAGTGTGGGGACTAGCGGTAAAACCGGGGAGCTGTTTTTT.